A single sample is the source of the 28 T cell receptor beta chains below, sequenced in a study of T cell responses to AZD1222 COVID-19 vaccine. The assay was immunoSEQ multiplex PCR, and TCRdb's table has in-frame clones only and misses some. Here the sample spans 85,000 to 110,000 clones, around 91% being singletons. The sequencing used peripheral blood, collected on day 0 of AZD1222 vaccination. The receptors stem from an adult in good health.

The V and J genes are TRBV30 and TRBJ1-4; D call uncertain. This CDR3 is 15 amino acids long. The germline V gene has CDR1 GTSNPN and CDR2 SVGIG (reference sequence). V dropped 3 bases and J dropped 3 bases, with 14 bases sitting between them. The CDR3 nucleotides are TGTGCCTGGAGGGAGGACGGGCTAGCTAATGAAAAACTGTTTTTT. Translated, it gives CAWREDGLANEKLFF. The variable domain in full, with the rest retrieved from reference TRBV30 and TRBJ1-4, is SQTIHQWPATLVQPVGSPLSLECTVEGTSNPNLYWYRQAAGRGLQLLFYSVGIGQISSEVPQNLSASRPQDRQFILSSKKLLLSDSGFYLCAWREDGLANEKLFFGSGTQLSVL.

The J gene is TRBJ2-7, the V gene TRBV6-5; D not certain. V was pared by 9 bases and J by 2 bases, with 14 bases between. CDR1 MNHEY and CDR2 SVGAGI come from the germline V gene. The CDR3 runs 13 residues. CDR3 region: CASGWGSAYEQYF. CDR3 in DNA: TGTGCCAGTGGGTGGGGAAGCGCCTACGAGCAGTACTTC.

The J gene is TRBJ2-7, the V gene TRBV28; D perhaps matches TRBD1 (6 bases). Germline V CDR1 and CDR2: MDHEN, SYDVKM. The CDR3 loop spans 13 amino acids. V was shortened by 6 bases and J by 5 bases, with 14 bases between the two germline ends. The CDR3 bases are TGTGCCAGCAGGCGAGCTGGGGGCCACGAGCAGTACTTC. Amino acids: CASRRAGGHEQYF. Using reference TRBV28 and TRBJ2-7 for the parts outside the CDR3, the full variable domain is DVKVTQSSRYLVKRTGEKVFLECVQDMDHENMFWYRQDPGLGLRLIYFSYDVKMKEKGDIPEGYSVSREKKERFSLILESASTNQTSMYLCASRRAGGHEQYFGPGTRLTVT.

The V and J genes are TRBV19 and TRBJ1-5; 9 bases line up with TRBD1. J was trimmed by 6 bases and V by 6 bases; bases with no gene match: 3. The germline V gene has CDR1 LNHDA and CDR2 SQIVND (reference sequence). The CDR3 is 13 amino acids. Here the CDR3 DNA reads TGTGCCAGTAGGGGACAGGGAGGTCAGCCCCAGCATTTT. This sequence encodes CASRGQGGQPQHF.

The rearrangement joins TRBV28 to TRBJ2-1; TRBD2 matches 8 bases. This CDR3 is built from 17 residues. The V gene end was trimmed by 2 bases and the J gene end by 5 bases; junction bases not matched to a gene: 11. CDR1 is MDHEN and CDR2 is SYDVKM in the germline V gene. As DNA, the CDR3 is TGTGCCAGCAGTTTAGGATGGTCTAGCGGGTTAGACAATGAGCAGTTCTTC. Protein: CASSLGWSSGLDNEQFF.

J is TRBJ2-2 and V is TRBV4-1; D possibly corresponds to TRBD1 (6 bases). The germline V and J ends were trimmed by 0 bases and 8 bases, with 13 bases remaining between them. CDR3 length equals 15 residues. In germline, CDR1 is MGHRA, CDR2 YSYEKL. This CDR3 is CASSQERTVRGELFF. Written as DNA, the CDR3 is TGCGCCAGCAGCCAAGAGCGGACAGTGAGGGGGGAGCTGTTTTTT.

This clone has just one count. This chain joins TRBV9 and TRBJ1-1; D not resolved. Trimming pared 4 bases from V and 0 bases from J, leaving 13 bases between. Per germline, CDR1 SGDLS and CDR2 YYNGEE. This CDR3 comprises 15 residues. CDR3 DNA: TGTGCCAGCAGCCGCGGGAAACCCATGAACACTGAAGCTTTCTTT. Protein sequence: CASSRGKPMNTEAFF.

The chain recombines TRBV6-5 with TRBJ1-4; 7 nucleotides align to TRBD1. With 6 bases clipped from V and 0 bases from J, the junction kept 4 bases outside the gene matches. The CDR3 covers 15 residues. Looked up from germline, CDR1 is MNHEY and CDR2 is SVGAGI. The CDR3 coding sequence is TGTGCCAGCAGCCTCCAGGGGGCAACTAATGAAAAACTGTTTTTT. It is translated as CASSLQGATNEKLFF.

The gene calls are TRBV27 and TRBJ2-1; D is ambiguous. Between the trimmed V and J ends, which lost 3 bases and 9 bases, there was a span of 6 bases. The CDR3 contains 11 residues. Looked up from germline, CDR1 is MNHEY and CDR2 is SMNVEV (reference sequence). The CDR3 DNA follows: TGTGCCAGCAGTTTCAATACTGAGCAGTTCTTC. Amino acid sequence: CASSFNTEQFF.

The gene calls are TRBV6-2 or TRBV6-3 and TRBJ2-1; 7 bases are a match to TRBD1. Germline V gives CDR1 MNHEY, CDR2 SVGEGT. With V trimmed by 6 bases and J by 8 bases, 10 bases remained unmatched. The length of the CDR3 is 14 residues. The CDR3: CASSEQGSIDEQFF. CDR3 nucleotide sequence: TGTGCCAGCAGCGAACAGGGGTCTATAGATGAGCAGTTCTTC.

V gene TRBV27 combines with J gene TRBJ2-3, with D perhaps being TRBD1 or TRBD2 (5 bases each). The CDR3 loop spans 16 amino acids. Germline V gives CDR1 MNHEY, CDR2 SMNVEV (reference sequence). V was clipped by 3 bases and J by 5 bases, with 18 bases between them. CDR3 amino acids: CASSFRIPGPRDTQYF. The CDR3 DNA is TGTGCCAGCAGTTTCCGGATACCGGGGCCTCGAGATACGCAGTATTTT.

The V gene is TRBV3-1 (or the pseudogene TRBV3-2), the J gene TRBJ1-3; 11 bases fit TRBD1. Germline V lookup: CDR1 LGHDT, CDR2 YNNKEL (reference sequence). CDR3 length: 15 residues. J was trimmed by 1 base and V by 6 bases; bases with no gene match: 2. The CDR3 spells CASSRDRGSGNTIYF. CDR3 DNA sequence: TGTGCCAGCAGTCGGGACAGGGGGTCTGGAAACACCATATATTTT.

This chain joins TRBV6-5 and TRBJ1-6; D not resolved. This CDR3 region has 13 residues. Trimming removed 0 bases from V and 5 bases from J, with 2 bases in between. Germline V gene sequence: CDR1 MNHEY, CDR2 SVGAGI. The chain's CDR3 is CASSYSDNSPLHF. The CDR3 bases are TGTGCCAGCAGTTACTCAGATAATTCACCCCTCCACTTT.

This sequence joins TRBV5-8 and TRBJ2-3; no clear D gene. Per the germline V gene, CDR1 is SGHTS and CDR2 is YDEGEE. The CDR3 has 16 residues. The V end was cut by 1 base, the J end by 8 bases, with 20 bases between. The CDR3: CASSLTFTAQVGTQYF. CDR3 in DNA: TGTGCCAGCAGCTTGACTTTTACAGCCCAGGTCGGTACGCAGTATTTT.

The CDR3 nucleotides read TGTGCCAGCAGGTTTGGACAGGGAGTTCCGAGCTCCTACGAGCAGTACTTC. This translates into CASRFGQGVPSSYEQYF. The chain has TRBV2 and TRBJ2-7; 8 bases fit TRBD1. CDR1 and CDR2 from the germline V gene are SNHLY and FYNNEI. The J segment lost 0 bases and the V segment lost 6 bases, leaving 13 bases of the junction unmatched. The CDR3 is 17 residues long.

This sequence joins TRBV27 and TRBJ1-1; no firm D call. Trimming took 0 bases from V and 1 from J, leaving 3 bases between them. Germline V gene sequence: CDR1 MNHEY, CDR2 SMNVEV (reference sequence). The CDR3 spans 13 residues. CDR3 region: CASSLSRNTEAFF. The CDR3 DNA sequence: TGTGCCAGCAGTTTATCTAGGAACACTGAAGCTTTCTTT.

The V and J genes are TRBV3-1 (or the pseudogene TRBV3-2) and TRBJ1-2, with unresolved D. Trimming pared 1 base from V and 7 bases from J, leaving 4 bases between. Per germline, CDR1 LGHDT and CDR2 YNNKEL (reference sequence). The CDR3 runs 11 residues. Here the CDR3 reads CASSQGGGYTF. In DNA, the CDR3 is TGTGCCAGCAGCCAAGGAGGTGGCTACACCTTC.

The sample holds one count of this clone. The chain recombines TRBV5-1 with TRBJ2-5; D not resolved. Trimming pared 4 bases from V and 2 bases from J, leaving 9 bases between. The CDR3 has 13 amino acids. Germline loops: CDR1 SGHRS, CDR2 YFSETQ. CDR3 residues: CASSPTPQETQYF. As DNA, the CDR3 is TGCGCCAGCAGCCCGACGCCTCAAGAGACCCAGTACTTC.

The gene calls are TRBV7-7 and TRBJ2-1; TRBD2 agrees at 13 bases. Trimming took 6 bases from V and 5 from J; bases not matched to a gene: 4. The CDR3 runs 15 residues. Germline V gene data show CDR1 as SSHAT and CDR2 as FNYEAQ (reference sequence). The CDR3 here is CASSRGTSGNNEQFF. The DNA for the CDR3 is TGTGCCAGCAGTCGTGGGACTAGCGGGAACAATGAGCAGTTCTTC.

V and J are TRBV6-2 or TRBV6-3 and TRBJ2-7; 11 nucleotides line up with TRBD2. This CDR3 spans 15 amino acids. Germline V CDR1 and CDR2: MNHEY, SVGEGT. Trimming removed 5 bases from V and 0 bases from J; junction bases left unmatched: 3. CDR3 DNA: TGTGCCAGCAGTCGGACTAGCGGGCTCTCCTACGAGCAGTACTTC. Protein sequence: CASSRTSGLSYEQYF.

This rearrangement joins TRBV4-2 to TRBJ2-2; 9 bases line up with TRBD1. The V gene end was trimmed by 4 bases and the J gene end by 8 bases; junction bases not matched to a gene: 8. The V gene's germline CDR1 is LGHNA and CDR2 YNFKEQ. This CDR3 is built from 15 residues. CDR3 bases: TGTGCCAGCAGCCCTATACAGGGGGCTAGTGGGGAGCTGTTTTTT. Translated, it gives CASSPIQGASGELFF.

V usage is TRBV28 and J usage is TRBJ1-6, with D possibly being TRBD1 (5 bases). CDR1 is MDHEN, CDR2 SYDVKM, per germline. The V and J ends lost 1 base and 0 bases respectively, with 13 bases between them. The CDR3 contains 18 residues. CDR3 coding DNA: TGTGCCAGCAGTTTATCGGGGGGTCCCAGCTCCTATAATTCACCCCTCCACTTT. It codes for CASSLSGGPSSYNSPLHF.

The rearrangement links TRBV24-1 to TRBJ1-3, with unresolved D. Germline V gene lookup returns CDR1 KGHDR and CDR2 SFDVKD. Trimming took 5 bases from V and 4 from J, leaving 8 bases between them. This CDR3 has 13 amino acids. The CDR3 sequence is CATSASRGNTIYF. Here the CDR3 DNA reads TGTGCCACCAGTGCGTCTCGAGGAAACACCATATATTTT.

The gene calls are TRBV5-1 and TRBJ2-1; a possible D gene is TRBD1 (5 bases). This CDR3 is built from 14 residues. Trimming took off 0 bases at V and 5 bases at J, with 9 bases between the two ends. CDR1 is SGHRS and CDR2 is YFSETQ in the germline V gene. The chain's CDR3 is CASSLGQSDNEQFF. The DNA for the CDR3 is TGCGCCAGCAGCTTGGGACAGTCCGACAATGAGCAGTTCTTC.

The chain recombines TRBV14 with TRBJ2-1; 15 nucleotides agree with TRBD2. J was trimmed by 10 bases and V by 3 bases; bases with no gene match: 4. The CDR3 spans 15 residues. In germline, CDR1 is SGHDN, CDR2 FVKESK. CDR3 DNA: TGTGCCAGCAGCCAGGGACTAGCGGGAGGAGGGGAGCAGTTCTTC. Protein product: CASSQGLAGGGEQFF.

This CDR3 reads CASKGTTSSTDTQYF. CDR3 DNA sequence: TGTGCCAGCAAGGGAACCACTTCTAGCACAGATACGCAGTATTTT. V usage is TRBV6-5 and J usage is TRBJ2-3; D gene unclear. The CDR3 extends over 15 amino acids. The V and J ends lost 7 bases and 0 bases respectively, with 14 bases between them. In germline, CDR1 is MNHEY, CDR2 SVGAGI.

The rearrangement joins TRBV30 to TRBJ1-1; 7 nucleotides agree with TRBD1. After removal of 4 bases from V and 4 bases from J, the junction contained 6 bases not matched to a gene. CDR3 size: 13 residues. From germline, CDR1 is GTSNPN and CDR2 SVGIG (reference sequence). The CDR3 spells CAWKRQGSTEAFF. CDR3 nucleotides: TGTGCCTGGAAACGACAGGGATCCACTGAAGCTTTCTTT.

V gene TRBV9 combines with J gene TRBJ1-1; D gene unclear. The V gene lost 5 bases and the J gene lost 1 base, with 12 bases spanning the gap. This CDR3 has 14 residues. Germline CDR1 is SGDLS and CDR2 is YYNGEE. CDR3 region: CASSRGSQNTEAFF. As DNA, the CDR3 is TGTGCCAGCAGTAGAGGATCTCAGAACACTGAAGCTTTCTTT.